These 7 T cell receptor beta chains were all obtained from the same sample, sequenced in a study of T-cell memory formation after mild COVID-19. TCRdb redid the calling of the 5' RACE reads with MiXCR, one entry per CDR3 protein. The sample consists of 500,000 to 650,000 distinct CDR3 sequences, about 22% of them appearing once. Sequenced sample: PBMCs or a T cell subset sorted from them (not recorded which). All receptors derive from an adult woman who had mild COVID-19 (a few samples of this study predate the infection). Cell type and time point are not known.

The DNA of the CDR3 is TGTGCCACCCAGGGGGCGCAGAGCTATGGCTACACCTTC. Its protein product is CATQGAQSYGYTF. The rearrangement uses TRBV6-5 and TRBJ1-2; 8 nucleotides align to TRBD1. Germline lookup yields CDR1 MNHEY and CDR2 SVGAGI. V dropped 10 bases and J dropped 4; count of bases not matched to a gene: 8. This CDR3 region has 13 residues.

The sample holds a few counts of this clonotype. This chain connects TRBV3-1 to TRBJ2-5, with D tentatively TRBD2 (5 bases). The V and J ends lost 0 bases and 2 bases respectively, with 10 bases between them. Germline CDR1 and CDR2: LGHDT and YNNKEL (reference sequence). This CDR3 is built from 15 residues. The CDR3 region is CASSQDHGVQETQYF. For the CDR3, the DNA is TGTGCCAGCAGCCAAGATCACGGGGTTCAAGAGACCCAGTACTTC.

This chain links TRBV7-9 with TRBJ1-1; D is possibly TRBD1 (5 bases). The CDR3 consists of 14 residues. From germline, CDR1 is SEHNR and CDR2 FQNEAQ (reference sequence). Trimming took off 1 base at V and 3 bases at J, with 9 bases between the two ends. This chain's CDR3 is CASSLGGRYTEAFF. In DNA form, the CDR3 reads TGTGCCAGCAGCTTAGGGGGGAGGTACACTGAAGCTTTCTTT.

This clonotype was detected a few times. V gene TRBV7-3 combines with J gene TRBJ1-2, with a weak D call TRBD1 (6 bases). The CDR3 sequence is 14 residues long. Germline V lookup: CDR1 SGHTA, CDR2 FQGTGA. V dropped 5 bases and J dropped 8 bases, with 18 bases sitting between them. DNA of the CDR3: TGTGCCAGCAGCCCCAGAACCCACAGGGAAGGCTACACCTTC. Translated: CASSPRTHREGYTF.

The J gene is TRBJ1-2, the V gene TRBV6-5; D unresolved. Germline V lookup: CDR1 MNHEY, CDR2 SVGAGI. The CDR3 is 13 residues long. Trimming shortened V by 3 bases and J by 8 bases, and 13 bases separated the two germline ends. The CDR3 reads CASSYRAGTGYTF. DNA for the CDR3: TGTGCCAGCAGTTATCGGGCCGGTACCGGCTACACCTTC.

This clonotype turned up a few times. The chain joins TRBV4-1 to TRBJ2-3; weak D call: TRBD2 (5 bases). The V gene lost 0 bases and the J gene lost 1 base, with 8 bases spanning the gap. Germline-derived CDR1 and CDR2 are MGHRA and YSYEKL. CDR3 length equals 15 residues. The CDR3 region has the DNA TGCGCCAGCAGCCAAGATGAGCGGCGCACAGATACGCAGTATTTT. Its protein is CASSQDERRTDTQYF.

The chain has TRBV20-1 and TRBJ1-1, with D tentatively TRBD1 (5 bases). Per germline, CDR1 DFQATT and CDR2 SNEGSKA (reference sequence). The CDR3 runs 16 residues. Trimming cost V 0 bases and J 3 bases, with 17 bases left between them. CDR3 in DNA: TGCAGTGCTAGAGATTCTACTGAGGGGCCGGACACTGAAGCTTTCTTT. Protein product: CSARDSTEGPDTEAFF.